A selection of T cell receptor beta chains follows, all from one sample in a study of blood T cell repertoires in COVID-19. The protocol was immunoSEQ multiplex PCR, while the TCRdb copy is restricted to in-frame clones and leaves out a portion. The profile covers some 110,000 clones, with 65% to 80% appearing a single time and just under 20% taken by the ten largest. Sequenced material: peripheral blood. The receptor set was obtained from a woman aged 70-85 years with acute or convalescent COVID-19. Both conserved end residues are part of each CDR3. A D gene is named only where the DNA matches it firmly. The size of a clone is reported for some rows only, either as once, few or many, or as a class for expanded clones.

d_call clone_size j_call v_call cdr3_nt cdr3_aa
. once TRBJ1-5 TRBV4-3 TGCGCCAGCAGCCAAGTTCGACAAACCTGGGGCAATCAGCCCCAGCATTTT CASSQVRQTWGNQPQHF
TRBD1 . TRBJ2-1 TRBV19 TGTGCCAGTAGCCCAGGGGGTCCCTACAATGAGCAGTTCTTC CASSPGGPYNEQFF
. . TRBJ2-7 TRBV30 TGTGCCTGGAGTGTACTCGGGGGTTACGAGCAGTACTTC CAWSVLGGYEQYF
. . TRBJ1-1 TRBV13 TGTGCCAGCAGCCCTTCCGGTCCGCTCACTGAAGCTTTCTTT CASSPSGPLTEAFF
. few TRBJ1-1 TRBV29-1 TGCAGCGTCCAGGGCATGAACACTGAAGCTTTCTTT CSVQGMNTEAFF
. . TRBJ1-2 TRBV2 TGTGCCAGCAGTGGAGAGGGTTGGAACTATGGCTACACCTTC CASSGEGWNYGYTF
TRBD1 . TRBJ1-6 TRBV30 TGTGCCTGGAGTGTATCAGGGGGACAAAATTCACCCCTCCACTTT CAWSVSGGQNSPLHF
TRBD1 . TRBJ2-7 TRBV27 TGTGCCAGCTTCGGTCGAAGGGACAGGGGTTACGAGCAGTACTTC CASFGRRDRGYEQYF
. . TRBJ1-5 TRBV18 TGTGCCAGCTCACCGGTGGGGGGGAATCAGCCCCAGCATTTT CASSPVGGNQPQHF
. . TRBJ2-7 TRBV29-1 TGCAGCGTTGGGGCAGAATACGAGCAGTACTTC CSVGAEYEQYF
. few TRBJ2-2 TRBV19 TGTGCCAGCAACAGGGTTGCCGGGGAGCTGTTTTTT CASNRVAGELFF
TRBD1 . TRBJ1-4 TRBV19 TGTGCCAGTACCGGGACAGGGGGACATGGAACTAATGAAAAACTGTTTTTT CASTGTGGHGTNEKLFF
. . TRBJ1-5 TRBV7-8 TGTGCCAGCAGCTCACAGGGTACGGATCAGCCCCAGCATTTT CASSSQGTDQPQHF
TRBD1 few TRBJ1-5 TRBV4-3 TGCGCCAGCAGCCAAGATTCAGGGGGTAGTCAGCCCCAGCATTTT CASSQDSGGSQPQHF
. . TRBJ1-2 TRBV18 TGTGCCAGCTCACCCGAAACAGGTTATGGCTACACCTTC CASSPETGYGYTF
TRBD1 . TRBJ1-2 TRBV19 TGTGCCAGTAGTATTGATGGACAGGCGTTCTCTGGCTACACCTTC CASSIDGQAFSGYTF
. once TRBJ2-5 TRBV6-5 TGTGCCAGCAGACGCGGGGAGACCCAGTACTTC CASRRGETQYF
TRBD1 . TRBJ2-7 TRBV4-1 TGCGCCAGCAGCCAACCAGGAGGGGACAGGGTCCAAAACGAGCAGTACTTC CASSQPGGDRVQNEQYF
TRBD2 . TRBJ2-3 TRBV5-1 TGCGCCAGCAGCCAACGACTAGCGGGGGCTAGGGATACGCAGTATTTT CASSQRLAGARDTQYF
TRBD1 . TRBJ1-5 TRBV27 TGTGCCAGCAGTTTGAATGGTTTGGGACAGGGGGGAACAAATCAGCCCCAGCATTTT CASSLNGLGQGGTNQPQHF
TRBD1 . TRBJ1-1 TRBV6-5 TGTGCCAGCGAGACAGGGGATTACACTGAAGCTTTCTTT CASETGDYTEAFF
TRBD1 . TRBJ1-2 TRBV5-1 TGCGCCAGCAGCTTCACGGCTCCTAGGCAGGGGGCAGGGGGCTACACCTTC CASSFTAPRQGAGGYTF
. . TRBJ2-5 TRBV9 TGTGCCAGCAGCCCCCAGGGCGGGGGCAGAGAGACCCAGTACTTC CASSPQGGGRETQYF
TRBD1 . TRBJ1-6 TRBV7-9 TGTGCCAGCAGCTATGGGTCCGGGACAGGCGGTTCACCCCTCCACTTT CASSYGSGTGGSPLHF
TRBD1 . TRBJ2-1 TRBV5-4 TGTGCCTCCACCCCCGGACAGGGGGTAAATGAGCAGTTCTTC CASTPGQGVNEQFF
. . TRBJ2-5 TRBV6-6 TGTGCCAGCAGTTACAGTACAGGCCGCGGGACGACCCAGTACTTC CASSYSTGRGTTQYF
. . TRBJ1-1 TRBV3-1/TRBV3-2 TGTGCCAGCAGCCCCCGAGGGAACACTGAAGCTTTCTTT CASSPRGNTEAFF
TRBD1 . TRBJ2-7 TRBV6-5 TGTGCCAGCATGGGACAGGGAATTTTCTACGAGCAGTACTTC CASMGQGIFYEQYF
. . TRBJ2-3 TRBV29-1 TGCAGCGTTGAAGACCCCGGCAGGGCCCCGGATACGCAGTATTTT CSVEDPGRAPDTQYF
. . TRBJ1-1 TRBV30 TGCGGCCAGGGGCTTAACACTGAAGCTTTCTTT CGQGLNTEAFF
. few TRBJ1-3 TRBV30 TGTGCCTGGAAGCATGCTGGAAACACCATATATTTT CAWKHAGNTIYF
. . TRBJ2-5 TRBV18 TGTGCCAGCTCATATCAGGAGACCCAGTACTTC CASSYQETQYF
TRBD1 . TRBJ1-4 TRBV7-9 TGTGCCAGCAGCTCCGTCCGGGACAGAGGAAAACTGTTTTTT CASSSVRDRGKLFF
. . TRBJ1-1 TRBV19 TGTGCCAGTAGTATATCGGGCAGGGGGAACACTGAAGCTTTCTTT CASSISGRGNTEAFF
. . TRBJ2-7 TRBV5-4 TGTGCCAGCAGCTTGGTTGGGGGGAGGTACGAGCAGTACTTC CASSLVGGRYEQYF
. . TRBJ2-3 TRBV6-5 TGTGCCAGCAGTCAGGGGTCAACTAGCACAGATACGCAGTATTTT CASSQGSTSTDTQYF
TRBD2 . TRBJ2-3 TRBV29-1 TGCAGCGTTGGGCTTGGACTAGCGGAGACCACAGATACGCAGTATTTT CSVGLGLAETTDTQYF
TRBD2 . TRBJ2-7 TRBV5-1 TGCCCCAGTTTGCGCCGTTGGGGGGGCCGGGGGGGGCAGCAGTACTTC CPSLRRWGGRGGQQYF
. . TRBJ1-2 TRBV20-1 TGCAGTGCTAGTCTCCAGGGAAATGGCTACACCTTC CSASLQGNGYTF
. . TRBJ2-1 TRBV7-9 TGTGCCACCCAAGGGGGGGGCTACAATGAGCAGTTCTTC CATQGGGYNEQFF
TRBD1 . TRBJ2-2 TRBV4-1 TGCGCCAGCAGCCAAGATTACGGGACAGGGGTTACCGGGGAGCTGTTTTTT CASSQDYGTGVTGELFF
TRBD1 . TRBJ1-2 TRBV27 TGTGCCAGCAGTTTAAGACAGGGGGAAAGTTCTTGGAACTATGGCTACACCTTC CASSLRQGESSWNYGYTF
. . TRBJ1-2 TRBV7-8 TGTGCCAGCAGCTTAGGGAGGGGCTATGGCTACACCTTC CASSLGRGYGYTF
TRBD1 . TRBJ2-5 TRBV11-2 TGTGCCAGCAGCCACGGGACAGAAGAGACCCAGTACTTC CASSHGTEETQYF
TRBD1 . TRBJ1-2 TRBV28 TGTGCCAGCAGTCTCCGGACAGGGAGTCTCTATGGCTACACCTTC CASSLRTGSLYGYTF
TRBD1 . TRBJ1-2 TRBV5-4 TGTGCCAGCAGCATCCGGACAGGGGGCGCCCCCTATGGCTACACCTTC CASSIRTGGAPYGYTF
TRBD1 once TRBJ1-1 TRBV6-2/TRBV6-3 TGTGCCAGCAGTTTTCAGGACAGGAACTCTGAAGCTTTCTTT CASSFQDRNSEAFF
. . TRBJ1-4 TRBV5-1 TGCGCCAGCAGCTTGGAGAACCTACCCGGTGAAAAACTGTTTTTT CASSLENLPGEKLFF
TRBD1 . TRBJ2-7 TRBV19 TGTGCCAGTAGCCCGGGACAGGAGAGCTCCTACGAGCAGTACTTC CASSPGQESSYEQYF
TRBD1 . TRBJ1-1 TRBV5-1 TGCGCCAGCAGCTCCACAGGGGATTGGACTGAAGCTTTCTTT CASSSTGDWTEAFF
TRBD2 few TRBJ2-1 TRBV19 TGTGCCAGTAGTATGGGGGGAGGGTACAATGAGCAGTTCTTC CASSMGGGYNEQFF